This T cell receptor beta chain comes out of a study of blood T cell repertoires in COVID-19 (dated by TCRdb to the early 2020s). Regarding the research as a whole: Collaborator samples came from the United States, Italy and Spain and covered acute and convalescent phases of COVID-19. The prospective study material was composed of cDNA or gDNA derived from T cells, B-cell-depleted T cells, or PBMCs. Deeply sampled blood TCRbeta repertoires from subjects exposed to, actively infected with, or recovered from COVID-19 were included in the dataset. A freely available public database, intended as a resource for researchers studying the immune response to SARS-CoV-2, is where the repertoires were released. The samples were drawn from the first 160 participants of the ongoing ImmuneRACE study and from 1,254 subjects provided by 6 global collaborators. Sample metadata almost always included a de-identified subject ID, COVID-19 status, age in years and sex. Where available, HLA class I and class II types were taken from metadata supplied by the sample provider and were not determined by assay-based typing. The study at large found these results: Clinical and demographic metadata were provided uncurated, with the amount varying by source and participant.

CDR1 LGHDT and CDR2 YNNKEL were looked up in the germline V gene (reference sequence). From the cysteine through the phenylalanine, the CDR3 covers 14 amino acids. Only the CDR3 portion is preserved as DNA: 42 bases, with reading frame beginning at the first base. V is clipped by 4 bases and J by 1 base, and the sequence between their germline boundaries is 8 bases long. Worth noting for this clone: Its antigen remains undetermined. Per-base quality was not reported, and no clone a single base away is much larger than it.

TCRbeta CDR3 regions were amplified from genomic DNA using the immunoSEQ Assay, a bias-controlled multiplex PCR. The authors processed their data as follows. Within the assay, amplification of reference gene primers was used to estimate how many nucleated cells each sample contained. To quantify the absolute abundance of each unique TCRbeta CDR3 rearrangement, sequence reads were collapsed and filtered. For each sample, productive Simpson clonality was calculated by taking the square root of Simpson's diversity index across productive rearrangements. TCRdb re-hosts the immuneACCESS table, in-frame sequences only. Its copies lack some clones; in the studies checked, an unresolved V gene accounts for under half of them, and the cause for the rest is not known. Clonal size and the V and J genes are those of that table, whereas D and trimming came from the DNA. The sample table contains roughly 99,000 clones; only one count was recorded for 88% of them. Approximately 2% of the sample belongs to the ten largest clones.

One collaborating source in Seattle enrolled patients while the patients were actively infected and followed the patients over time throughout the course of disease. Each collaborating institution followed its own protocols to collect whole blood in K2EDTA tubes. For TCRbeta analysis, collaborator samples were shipped as frozen whole blood, as isolated PBMCs, or as DNA extracted from either sample type. The receptor chain draws on TRBV3-1 (or the pseudogene TRBV3-2) and TRBJ2-1; the D gene identity is not certain. The TCR sequence derives from a man aged 45-65 years with COVID-19, enrolled during active disease. Sequencing was performed on peripheral blood. This receptor has the CDR3 CASSRQISYNEQFF. Read as DNA, the sequence is TGTGCCAGCAGCCGTCAGATTTCCTACAATGAGCAGTTCTTC.